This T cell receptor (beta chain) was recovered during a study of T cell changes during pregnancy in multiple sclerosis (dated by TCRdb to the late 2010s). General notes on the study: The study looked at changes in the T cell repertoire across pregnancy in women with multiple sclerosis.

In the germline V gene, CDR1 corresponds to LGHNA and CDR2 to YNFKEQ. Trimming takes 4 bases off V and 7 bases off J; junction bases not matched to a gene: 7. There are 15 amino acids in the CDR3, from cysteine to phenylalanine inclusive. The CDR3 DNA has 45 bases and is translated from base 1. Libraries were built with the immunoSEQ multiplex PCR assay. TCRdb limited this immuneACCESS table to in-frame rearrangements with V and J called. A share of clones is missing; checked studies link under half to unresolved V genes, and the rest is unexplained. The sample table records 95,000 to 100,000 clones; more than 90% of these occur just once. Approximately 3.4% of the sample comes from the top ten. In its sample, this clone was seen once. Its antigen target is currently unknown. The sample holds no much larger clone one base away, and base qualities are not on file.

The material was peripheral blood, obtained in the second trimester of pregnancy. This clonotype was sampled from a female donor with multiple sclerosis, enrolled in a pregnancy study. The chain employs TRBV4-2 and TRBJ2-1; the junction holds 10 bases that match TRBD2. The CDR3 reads CASSLSSGSGNEQFF. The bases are TGTGCCAGCAGCCTTTCTAGCGGGAGTGGAAATGAGCAGTTCTTC.